The clone carrying this TCR beta chain has just a few counts. The antigen is unknown. The sample comes from a study of early T cells in non-severe SARS-CoV-2 infection. The ends were cut back, 1 base at V and 1 base at J, with 20 bases in the middle. Per the germline V gene, CDR1 is SNHLY and CDR2 is FYNNEI. The CDR3 sequence is 18 residues long. Broader study findings: In VDJdb matching, anti-spike CD8 responses were favored while private and CD4 specificities went missing.

Individual cDNA molecules were tagged with unique molecular identifiers, the study reported. TCRdb reprocessed the 5' RACE reads with MiXCR, giving one entry per CDR3 protein. The sample has some 90,000 distinct CDR3 sequences; about 15% are singletons. The sequenced sample was whole blood. The clonotype was recovered from an adult who was a healthcare worker with PCR-confirmed SARS-CoV-2 infection or an uninfected control (not recorded which). The chain employs TRBV2 and TRBJ2-7, with D perhaps matching TRBD1 (5 bases). The CDR3 DNA sequence: TGTGCCAGCAGTGAAGATGGGTCCAACAGGCCACCTTCCTACGAGCAGTACTTC. This translates into CASSEDGSNRPPSYEQYF.